This TCR beta chain is drawn from a study of T cell changes during pregnancy in multiple sclerosis (dated by TCRdb to between 2018 and 2020). With respect to the entire study: Changes in the T cell repertoire over the course of pregnancy were examined in this study in women with multiple sclerosis.

CDR3 length: 14 amino acids, cysteine to phenylalanine. Here the CDR3 DNA is all that survives: 42 bases in frame from base 1. V is reduced by 2 bases and J by 5 bases, leaving a spacing of 9 bases between them. From a lookup of the germline V gene (reference sequence), CDR1 and CDR2 are PRHDT and FYEKMQ. For this clone: Its antigen remains undetermined. Qualities for individual bases were not recorded, and no much larger clone is one base off.

The library was built by means of the immunoSEQ multiplex PCR assay. The clones in this table, taken by TCRdb from immuneACCESS, are in-frame only. Not every clone is retained; where verified, under half of the shortfall comes from an unresolved V gene, and the cause of the rest is unknown. This sample comprises more than 60,000 clones, 91% of them detected only once. Of the sample, around 0.81% falls within the top ten clones. The V and J genes are TRBV13 and TRBJ2-2; perhaps TRBD2 is the D gene, with 6 bases matching. This TCR was sampled from a female donor with multiple sclerosis, enrolled in a pregnancy study. The sequencing used peripheral blood, collected before pregnancy. This receptor carries the CDR3 CASSLRGVTGELFF. The nucleotide sequence reads TGTGCCAGCAGCTTACGCGGGGTTACCGGGGAGCTGTTTTTT.